This T cell receptor (beta chain) was sequenced for a study of sequential checkpoint blockade in melanoma. At the level of the study: DNA from 70 to 95 pretreatment tumor samples underwent TCRβ immunosequencing. Under 25 patients had matched tumor biopsies before treatment and at week 13 after nivolumab or ipilimumab alone.

The table came from immunoSEQ multiplex PCR; TCRdb's copy has only in-frame clones and leaves some out. The sample has some 830 clones; about 25% are singletons. A word on this clone: What it binds is not known.

Treatment meaning: randomized to nivolumab then ipilimumab (arm A) or the reverse (arm B). The study's findings and limits: About 30 times likelier clinical benefit followed increased tumor T-cell fraction and clonality. Response in arm A was associated with pretreatment TIL clonality.

Germline assignment: CDR1 LGHNT and CDR2 FRNRAP. With V trimmed by 8 bases and J by 3 bases, 11 bases remained unmatched. This CDR3 comprises 15 residues. The sequence was obtained from a human donor with melanoma. This rearrangement joins TRBV12-5 to TRBJ2-3, with TRBD1 matching over 7 bases. Here the sequenced sample was tumor tissue (inferred from file names), taken from a patient given nivolumab and ipilimumab in sequence. CDR3 sequence reads: CASSRDSRSTDTQYF. Here the CDR3 DNA reads TGTGCTAGTTCTCGGGACAGTCGGTCAACAGATACGCAGTATTTT. Drawing the rest from reference TRBV12-5 and TRBJ2-3, the complete variable domain is DARVTQTPRHKVTEMGQEVTMRCQPILGHNTVFWYRQTMMQGLELLAYFRNRAPLDDSGMPKDRFSAEMPDATLATLKIQPSEPRDSAVYFCASSRDSRSTDTQYFGPGTRLTVL.